This record looks at one T cell receptor beta chain sequence and its context. Its antigen is still unknown. This record belongs to a study of OX40 agonist ivuxolimab in advanced cancers. Across the study: With ivuxolimab, an agonistic anti-OX40 (CD134) antibody, patients were treated. Findings and limits, study-wide: The study found among the lowest clonal expansion in partial responders at 0.1-3.0 mg/kg. There were, on average, more expanded clones in CD8+ T cells than in CD4+. CD4+ and CD8+ blood T cells expanded clonally by week 6 at 0.1 to 3.0 mg/kg.

Profiling relied on immunoSEQ multiplex PCR, and the TCRdb table lists in-frame clones only, not all of them. The repertoire holds roughly 76,000 clones, with approximately 86% as singletons. Sequencing used CD4+ or CD8+ T cells sorted from blood, obtained in a trial of the OX40 agonist ivuxolimab. The origin of this receptor is an adult with an advanced solid tumor such as melanoma, head and neck, liver or kidney cancer.

The CDR3: CASNLRPDTQYF. The CDR3 coding sequence is TGTGCCAGCAACTTACGTCCGGATACGCAGTATTTT. The J gene is TRBJ2-3, the V gene TRBV5-5; D unclear. Germline V gene sequence: CDR1 SGHKS, CDR2 YYEKEE (reference sequence). This CDR3 region has 12 residues. V was trimmed by 6 bases and J by 6 bases, leaving 11 bases between them.